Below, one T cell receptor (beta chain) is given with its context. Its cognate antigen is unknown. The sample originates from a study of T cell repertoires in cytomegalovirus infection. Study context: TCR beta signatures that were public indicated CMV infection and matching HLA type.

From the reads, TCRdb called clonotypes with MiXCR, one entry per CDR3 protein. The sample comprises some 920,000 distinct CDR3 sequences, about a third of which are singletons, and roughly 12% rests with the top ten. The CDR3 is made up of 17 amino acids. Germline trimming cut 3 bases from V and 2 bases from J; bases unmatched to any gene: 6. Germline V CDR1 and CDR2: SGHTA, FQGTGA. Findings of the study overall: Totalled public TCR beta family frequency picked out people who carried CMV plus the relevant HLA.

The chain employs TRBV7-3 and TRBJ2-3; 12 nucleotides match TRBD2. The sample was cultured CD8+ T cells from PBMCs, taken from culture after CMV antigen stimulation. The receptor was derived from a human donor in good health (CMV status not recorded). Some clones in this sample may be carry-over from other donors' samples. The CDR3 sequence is CASSLTTSGRFTDTQYF. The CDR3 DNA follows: TGTGCCAGCAGCTTGACCACTAGCGGGAGGTTCACAGATACGCAGTATTTT.